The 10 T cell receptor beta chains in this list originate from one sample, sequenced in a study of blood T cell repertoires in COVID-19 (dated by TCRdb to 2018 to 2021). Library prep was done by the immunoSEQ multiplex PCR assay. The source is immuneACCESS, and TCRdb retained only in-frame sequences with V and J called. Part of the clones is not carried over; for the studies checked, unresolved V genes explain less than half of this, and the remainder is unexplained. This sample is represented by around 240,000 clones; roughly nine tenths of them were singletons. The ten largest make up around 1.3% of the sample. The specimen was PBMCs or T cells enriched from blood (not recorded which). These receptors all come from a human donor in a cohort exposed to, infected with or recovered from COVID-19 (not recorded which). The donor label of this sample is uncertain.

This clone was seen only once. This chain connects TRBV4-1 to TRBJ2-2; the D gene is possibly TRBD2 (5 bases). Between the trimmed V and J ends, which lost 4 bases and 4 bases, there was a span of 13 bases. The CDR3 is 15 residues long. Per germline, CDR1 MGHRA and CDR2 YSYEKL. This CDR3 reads CASSRSGLLTGELFF. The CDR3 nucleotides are TGCGCCAGCAGCCGCTCCGGACTCCTCACCGGGGAGCTGTTTTTT.

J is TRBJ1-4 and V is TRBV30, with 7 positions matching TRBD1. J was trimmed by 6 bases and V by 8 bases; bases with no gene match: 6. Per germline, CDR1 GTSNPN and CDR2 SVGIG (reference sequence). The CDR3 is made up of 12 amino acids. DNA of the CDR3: TGTGCCATCGACAGGGAGGATGAAAAACTGTTTTTT. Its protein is CAIDREDEKLFF.

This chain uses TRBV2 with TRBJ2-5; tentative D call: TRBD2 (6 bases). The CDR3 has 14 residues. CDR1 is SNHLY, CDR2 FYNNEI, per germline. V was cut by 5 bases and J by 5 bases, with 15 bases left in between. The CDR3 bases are TGTGCCAGCAGTTGGCTCCAGGAGGGGGAGACCCAGTACTTC. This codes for CASSWLQEGETQYF.

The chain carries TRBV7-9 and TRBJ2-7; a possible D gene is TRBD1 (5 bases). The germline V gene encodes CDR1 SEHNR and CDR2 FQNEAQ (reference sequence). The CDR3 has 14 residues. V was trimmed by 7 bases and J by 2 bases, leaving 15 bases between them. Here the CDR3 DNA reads TGTGCCAGCACCTTCTCAGGGTCCACCTACGAGCAGTACTTC. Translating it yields CASTFSGSTYEQYF.

CDR3 residues: CASSLSSGSYGYTF. CDR3 in DNA: TGTGCCAGCAGCTTATCTTCGGGGAGCTATGGCTACACCTTC. The rearrangement links TRBV11-2 to TRBJ1-2; no clear D gene. CDR1 and CDR2 from the germline V gene are SGHAT and FQNNGV. The CDR3 covers 14 residues. V gave up 2 bases and J gave up 4 bases, with 11 bases separating them.

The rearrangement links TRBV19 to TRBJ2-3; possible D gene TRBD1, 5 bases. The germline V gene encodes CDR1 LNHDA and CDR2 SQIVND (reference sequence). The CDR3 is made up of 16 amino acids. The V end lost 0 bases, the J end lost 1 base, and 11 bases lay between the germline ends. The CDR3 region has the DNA TGTGCCAGTAGTATAGATCTATGGGGCGGCACAGATACGCAGTATTTT. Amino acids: CASSIDLWGGTDTQYF. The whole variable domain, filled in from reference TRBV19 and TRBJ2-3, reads DGGITQSPKYLFRKEGQNVTLSCEQNLNHDAMYWYRQDPGQGLRLIYYSQIVNDFQKGDIAEGYSVSREKKESFPLTVTSAQKNPTAFYLCASSIDLWGGTDTQYFGPGTRLTVL.

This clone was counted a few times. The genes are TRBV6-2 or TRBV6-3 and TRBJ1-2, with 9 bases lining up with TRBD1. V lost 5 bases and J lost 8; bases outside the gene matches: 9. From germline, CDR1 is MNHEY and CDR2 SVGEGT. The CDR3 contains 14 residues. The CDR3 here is CASSPTHRGLGYTF. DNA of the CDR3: TGTGCCAGCAGTCCGACCCACAGGGGGCTGGGCTACACCTTC.

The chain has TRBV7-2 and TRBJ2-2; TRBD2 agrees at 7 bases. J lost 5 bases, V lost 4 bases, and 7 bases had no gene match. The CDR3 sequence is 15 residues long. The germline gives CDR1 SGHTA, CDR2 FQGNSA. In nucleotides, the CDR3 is TGTGCCAGCAGCTCAGACGGGGGGATTACCGGGGAGCTGTTTTTT. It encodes CASSSDGGITGELFF. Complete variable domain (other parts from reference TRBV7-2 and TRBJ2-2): GAGVSQSPSNKVTEKGKDVELRCDPISGHTALYWYRQSLGQGLEFLIYFQGNSAPDKSGLPSDRFSAERTGGSVSTLTIQRTQQEDSAVYLCASSSDGGITGELFFGEGSRLTVL.

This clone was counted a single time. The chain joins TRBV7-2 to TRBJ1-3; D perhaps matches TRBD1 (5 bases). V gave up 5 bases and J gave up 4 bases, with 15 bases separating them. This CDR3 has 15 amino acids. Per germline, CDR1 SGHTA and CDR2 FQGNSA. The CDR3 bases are TGTGCCAGCAGCCCGACCACAGGAGCCGGAAACACCATATATTTT. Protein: CASSPTTGAGNTIYF.

Here the CDR3 reads CASSAQSNYGYTF. In DNA form, the CDR3 reads TGTGCCAGCAGCGCGCAGTCCAACTATGGCTACACCTTC. This chain joins TRBV9 and TRBJ1-2, with unresolved D. V was clipped by 3 bases and J by 2 bases, with 8 bases between them. The CDR3 sequence is 13 residues long. Germline V gene data show CDR1 as SGDLS and CDR2 as YYNGEE. Variable domain in full (rest from reference TRBV9 and TRBJ1-2): DSGVTQTPKHLITATGQRVTLRCSPRSGDLSVYWYQQSLDQGLQFLIQYYNGEERAKGNILERFSAQQFPDLHSELNLSSLELGDSALYFCASSAQSNYGYTFGSGTRLTVV.